Described below is a single TCR beta chain sequence and its context. Its specificity is unknown. The sample originates from a study of response to subunit inactivated influenza vaccine. Study observations and caveats: A suggestion made by the authors is that each seasonal influenza vaccination recruits few new T cells.

Via MiXCR, TCRdb re-called the RT-PCR reads, giving one row per CDR3 protein. The sample consists of fewer than 600,000 distinct CDR3 sequences, roughly 7.6% of them appearing once. This material consisted of PBMCs from blood, taken roughly 24 months after vaccination. This receptor was obtained from a man in his fifties or sixties who received an inactivated influenza vaccine.

CDR3 loop: CASSSGLGVSDTQYF. Here the CDR3 DNA reads TGCGCCAGCAGCTCGGGATTAGGGGTCTCAGATACGCAGTATTTT. The rearrangement joins TRBV5-1 to TRBJ2-3; D is perhaps TRBD1 or TRBD2 (5 bases each). This CDR3 region has 15 residues. V dropped 3 bases and J dropped 4 bases, with 15 bases sitting between them. Germline loops: CDR1 SGHRS, CDR2 YFSETQ.